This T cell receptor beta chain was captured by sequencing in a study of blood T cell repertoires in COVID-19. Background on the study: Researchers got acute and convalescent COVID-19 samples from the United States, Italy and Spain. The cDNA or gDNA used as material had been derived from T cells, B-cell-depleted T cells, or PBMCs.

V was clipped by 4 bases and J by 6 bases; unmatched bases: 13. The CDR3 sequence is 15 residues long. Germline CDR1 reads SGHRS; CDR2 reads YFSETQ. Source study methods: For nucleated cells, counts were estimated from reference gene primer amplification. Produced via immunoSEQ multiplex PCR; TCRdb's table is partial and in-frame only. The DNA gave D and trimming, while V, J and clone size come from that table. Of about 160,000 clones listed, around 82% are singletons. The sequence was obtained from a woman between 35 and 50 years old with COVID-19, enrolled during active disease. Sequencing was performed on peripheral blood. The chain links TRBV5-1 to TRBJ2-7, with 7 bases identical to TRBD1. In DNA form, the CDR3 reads TGCGCCAGCAGCCCAAGACAGGGTTTAGTGGGCGAGCAGTACTTC. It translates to CASSPRQGLVGEQYF.